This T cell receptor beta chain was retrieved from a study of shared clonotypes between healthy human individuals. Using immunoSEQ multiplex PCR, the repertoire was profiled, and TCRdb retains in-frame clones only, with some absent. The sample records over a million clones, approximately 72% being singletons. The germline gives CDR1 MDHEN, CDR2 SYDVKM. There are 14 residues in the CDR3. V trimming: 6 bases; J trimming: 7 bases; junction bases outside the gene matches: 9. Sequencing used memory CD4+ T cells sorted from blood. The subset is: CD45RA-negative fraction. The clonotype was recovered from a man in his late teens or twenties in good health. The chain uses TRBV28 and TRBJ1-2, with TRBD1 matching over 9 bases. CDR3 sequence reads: CASSSGQGRVGYTF. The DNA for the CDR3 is TGTGCCAGCAGCTCGGGACAGGGTCGGGTTGGCTACACCTTC.